These 10 T cell receptor beta chains originate from one sample sequenced in a study of shared clonotypes between healthy human individuals. Some clones are missing from TCRdb's copy, which holds only in-frame ones; the method was immunoSEQ multiplex PCR. The sample has about 1 million clones, 60% to 80% seen once. The specimen sequenced was memory CD4+ T cells sorted from blood. Documented subset: CD45RA-negative fraction. The receptor source for this set is a man in his late teens or twenties in good health.

The chain couples TRBV30 to TRBJ2-3; unclear D gene. The CDR3 has 15 amino acids. Germline CDR1 and CDR2: GTSNPN and SVGIG (reference sequence). The germline V and J ends were trimmed by 1 base and 2 bases, with 13 bases remaining between them. This CDR3 is CAWSGLGGYTDTQYF. CDR3 coding DNA: TGTGCCTGGAGTGGCCTCGGCGGCTACACAGATACGCAGTATTTT.

The gene calls are TRBV19 and TRBJ2-5; 7 bases align to TRBD2. CDR3 length equals 16 residues. Trimming took 5 bases from V and 4 from J; bases not matched to a gene: 13. Germline CDR1 LNHDA, CDR2 SQIVND (reference sequence). In DNA form, the CDR3 reads TGTGCCAGTAGTTCCGGACTAGTAAGCTGGTCAGAGACCCAGTACTTC. Its protein is CASSSGLVSWSETQYF.

This sequence joins TRBV5-1 and TRBJ2-7; the match to TRBD2 covers 10 bases. V gave up 0 bases and J gave up 4 bases; unmatched junction bases: 4. Per germline, CDR1 SGHRS and CDR2 YFSETQ. The CDR3 runs to 15 residues. The CDR3 here is CASSLVTSGEYEQYF. The CDR3 coding sequence is TGCGCCAGCAGCTTGGTTACTAGCGGGGAGTACGAGCAGTACTTC.

The chain links TRBV7-9 to TRBJ1-1; D gene ambiguous. The CDR3 has 14 amino acids. Trimming stripped 3 bases from V and 1 base from J, with 9 bases between. Germline lookup yields CDR1 SEHNR and CDR2 FQNEAQ (reference sequence). CDR3 protein: CASSFSPGNTEAFF. The CDR3 DNA is TGTGCCAGCAGCTTTTCCCCCGGGAACACTGAAGCTTTCTTT.

The sample holds one count of this clone. The chain joins TRBV2 to TRBJ2-5; D is possibly TRBD1 (5 bases). The germline V and J ends were trimmed by 6 bases and 14 bases, with 19 bases remaining between them. The CDR3 spans 12 residues. From germline, CDR1 is SNHLY and CDR2 FYNNEI. In nucleotides, the CDR3 is TGTGCCAGCAGCAATCAAGACAGATCCCTTTACTTC. The encoded protein is CASSNQDRSLYF.

Only one count was recorded for this clone. The CDR3 loop is CASSQELQGAVNSPLHF. In DNA, the CDR3 is TGCGCCAGCAGCCAAGAGCTCCAGGGGGCTGTAAATTCACCCCTCCACTTT. V and J are TRBV4-1 and TRBJ1-6; 8 positions match TRBD1. With 0 bases clipped from V and 7 bases from J, the junction kept 8 bases outside the gene matches. The germline CDR1 and CDR2 sequences are MGHRA and YSYEKL. The CDR3 totals 17 residues.

This chain uses TRBV9 with TRBJ2-1, with D unclear. V lost 1 base, J lost 8 bases, and 7 bases lay in between. CDR1 is SGDLS, CDR2 YYNGEE, per germline. The CDR3 is 12 amino acids. The CDR3 coding sequence is TGTGCCAGCAGCGTATCGCTGCATGAGCAGTTCTTC. It codes for CASSVSLHEQFF.

This chain uses TRBV27 with TRBJ1-4; no reliable D call. V was pared by 4 bases and J by 4 bases, with 4 bases between. The CDR3 extends over 12 amino acids. The germline V gene has CDR1 MNHEY and CDR2 SMNVEV (reference sequence). In DNA form, the CDR3 reads TGTGCCAGCAGTTGGGGTAATGAAAAACTGTTTTTT. It codes for CASSWGNEKLFF.

This clone was seen a few times. The same CDR3 also results from other DNA sequences found in this sample. This sequence joins TRBV30 and TRBJ1-2; TRBD1 matches at 10 bases. Per germline, CDR1 GTSNPN and CDR2 SVGIG (reference sequence). CDR3 length: 14 amino acids. Trimming cost V 3 bases and J 5 bases; bases outside gene matches: 6. The CDR3 here is CAWRGQGDSYGYTF. Written as DNA, the CDR3 is TGTGCCTGGAGAGGACAGGGGGACTCGTATGGCTACACCTTC.

This chain joins TRBV18 and TRBJ2-7; possibly TRBD1 or TRBD2 for D (5 bases each). Germline V lookup: CDR1 KGHSH, CDR2 LQKENI. This CDR3 has 15 residues. V was trimmed by 2 bases and J by 2 bases, leaving 13 bases between them. The CDR3, as DNA: TGTGCCAGCTCACCAGAAACGGGACCTACCTACGAGCAGTACTTC. Translated, it gives CASSPETGPTYEQYF.